These T cell receptor beta chains were read from a single sample in a study of lymphopenia after photon versus proton radiotherapy. The method was immunoSEQ multiplex PCR; TCRdb's version includes in-frame clones alone and lacks a portion of them. The data contain under 20,000 clones, approximately 90% of them singletons. Material: peripheral blood, obtained from a patient treated with proton-based radiotherapy. The receptor source for this set is a man aged 65 to 85 with pancreatic cancer. Each CDR3 is given with its conserved first and last residue. The D gene is left open where the match is weak. Size values are once, few and many counts, or a class for expanded clones, and some rows have none.

D gene | J gene | V gene | clone size | CDR3 length | CDR3 DNA | CDR3 protein
TRBD1 | TRBJ2-5 | TRBV5-1 | - | 17 | TGCGCCAGCAGCTCCTATCAGGGGGCCGGAATCCAAGAGACCCAGTACTTC | CASSSYQGAGIQETQYF
- | TRBJ1-5 | TRBV19 | - | 16 | TGTGCCAGTAGCCCAGGGACCTTTACGGAGGATCAGCCCCAGCATTTT | CASSPGTFTEDQPQHF
TRBD1 | TRBJ2-2 | TRBV27 | - | 14 | TGTGCCAGCAGGACAGGGTTGGACACCGGGGAGCTGTTTTTT | CASRTGLDTGELFF
TRBD1 | TRBJ2-2 | TRBV7-9 | - | 16 | TGTGCCAGCAGCTGGGGACAGACGCTAAACACCGGGGAGCTGTTTTTT | CASSWGQTLNTGELFF
- | TRBJ1-1 | TRBV7-3 | - | 13 | TGTGCCAGCAGCCCCAACCAGGGTACTGAAGCTTTCTTT | CASSPNQGTEAFF
- | TRBJ2-1 | TRBV2 | - | 11 | TGTGCCAGCAGCTTTGGAGCCGAGCAGTTCTTC | CASSFGAEQFF
- | TRBJ1-2 | TRBV4-2 | - | 14 | TGTGCCAGCAGCCAAGTCGGCGGAACTTATGGCTACACCTTC | CASSQVGGTYGYTF
- | TRBJ2-3 | TRBV7-2 | - | 15 | TGTGCCAGCAGCTTAGTAGGGAGCGGTGTAGATACGCAGTATTTT | CASSLVGSGVDTQYF
TRBD1 | TRBJ2-7 | TRBV29-1 | few | 13 | TGCAGCGTTGAAATTGTACAGGGGGTCGAGCAGTACTTC | CSVEIVQGVEQYF
TRBD1 | TRBJ2-4 | TRBV6-9 | - | 16 | TGTGCCAGCAGCCCAAAACAGGGGCTGGCCAAAAACATTCAGTACTTC | CASSPKQGLAKNIQYF
- | TRBJ2-7 | TRBV9 | - | 13 | TGTGCCAGCAGCAACACCGCTCCGGGGGAGCAGTACTTC | CASSNTAPGEQYF
TRBD1 | TRBJ1-2 | TRBV4-1 | - | 16 | TGCGCCAGCAGCCAGGGGGAGGGGGCCGAATGGTATGGCTACACCTTC | CASSQGEGAEWYGYTF
- | TRBJ2-7 | TRBV30 | few | 11 | TGTGCCTGGAGCCAGGACAGTGAGCAGTACTTC | CAWSQDSEQYF
- | TRBJ1-3 | TRBV4-1 | once | 14 | TGCGCCAGCAGCCAAGGGGAGCGCGGAAACACCATATATTTT | CASSQGERGNTIYF
- | TRBJ2-7 | TRBV7-9 | few | 12 | TGTGCCAGCAGTCTCGTTTGGGGCGAGCAGTACTTC | CASSLVWGEQYF
TRBD1 | TRBJ2-5 | TRBV5-1 | once | 16 | TGCGCCAGCAGCCCCGAGGGGACAGGGGGCAGAGAGACCCAGTACTTC | CASSPEGTGGRETQYF
TRBD2 | TRBJ2-7 | TRBV5-6 | - | 15 | TGTGCCAGCAGCCAGACCACTAGCGCAAGCTACGAGCAGTACTTC | CASSQTTSASYEQYF
TRBD2 | TRBJ2-7 | TRBV5-1 | - | 16 | TGCGCCAGCAGCTTGGGTGGTAGCGGGAATTCGTACGAGCAGTACTTC | CASSLGGSGNSYEQYF
- | TRBJ2-3 | TRBV11-3 | - | 15 | TGTGCCAGCAGCTTACAGCCAGTAGCGACAGATACGCAGTATTTT | CASSLQPVATDTQYF
TRBD2 | TRBJ2-3 | TRBV7-9 | - | 15 | TGTGCCAGCAGCTCGAGCGGGAGAGGGGCAGATACGCAGTATTTT | CASSSSGRGADTQYF
- | TRBJ1-1 | TRBV13 | once | 12 | TGTGCCAGCAGCTTAAGGGTGGTTGGGGCTTTCTTT | CASSLRVVGAFF
- | TRBJ2-7 | TRBV7-8 | - | 11 | TGTGCCAGCAGCTTACTTTACGAGCAGTACTTC | CASSLLYEQYF
- | TRBJ2-3 | TRBV4-1 | - | 17 | TGCGCCAGCAGCCAAGATTTTCGTGCCAGGGGCACAGATACGCAGTATTTT | CASSQDFRARGTDTQYF
TRBD2 | TRBJ2-3 | TRBV19 | - | 17 | TGTGCCAGTAGTAGGGGACTAGCGGGGGGACTCACAGATACGCAGTATTTT | CASSRGLAGGLTDTQYF
TRBD1 | TRBJ2-2 | TRBV6-1 | - | 15 | TGTGCCAGCCCCCCGGGACAGGGAGTCACCGGGGAGCTGTTTTTT | CASPPGQGVTGELFF
- | TRBJ2-7 | TRBV15 | - | 15 | TGTGCCACGGAAAAGGGAACAGGGATTTCCTACGAGCAGTACTTC | CATEKGTGISYEQYF
TRBD2 | TRBJ2-1 | TRBV30 | - | 15 | TGTGCCTGGAGTAGGCCGGGACTACGATACAATGAGCAGTTCTTC | CAWSRPGLRYNEQFF
TRBD1 | TRBJ1-2 | TRBV5-4 | once | 15 | TGTGCCAGCAGCTTTGGGGGACAGGGAAACTATGGCTACACCTTC | CASSFGGQGNYGYTF
TRBD1 | TRBJ1-5 | TRBV2 | - | 18 | TGTGCCAGCAGTGAAATAGTCCAGGGGGTAGTCGGTATGCAGCCCCAGCATTTT | CASSEIVQGVVGMQPQHF
TRBD1 | TRBJ2-7 | TRBV6-5 | - | 15 | TGTGCCAGTAGTCAGGGACAGGACTTAAATTACGAGCAGTACTTC | CASSQGQDLNYEQYF
TRBD1 | TRBJ1-2 | TRBV29-1 | - | 16 | TGCAGCGCTGAAACCGGGACAGCGGGGGTTTCGGTTGGCTACACCTTC | CSAETGTAGVSVGYTF
TRBD1 | TRBJ1-1 | TRBV6-5 | - | 15 | TGTGCCAGCAGTTACTCGAGACAGGGGGGGGCTGAAGCTTTCTTT | CASSYSRQGGAEAFF
TRBD1 | TRBJ2-2 | TRBV7-3 | - | 16 | TGTGCCAGCAGCCGTTCGACAGGGGGGAACACCGGGGAGCTGTTTTTT | CASSRSTGGNTGELFF
- | TRBJ2-5 | TRBV27 | - | 17 | TGTGCCAGCAGTTTATACCGACCGACAGGACCCAGGGAGACCCAGTACTTC | CASSLYRPTGPRETQYF
- | TRBJ1-4 | TRBV2 | once | 16 | TGTGCCAGCAGTTTCAGGGGTGGTGGAACTAATGAAAAACTGTTTTTT | CASSFRGGGTNEKLFF
- | TRBJ2-3 | TRBV30 | few | 15 | TGTGCCTGGACAATTCTAGCGTACCGCACAGATACGCAGTATTTT | CAWTILAYRTDTQYF
TRBD1 | TRBJ2-1 | TRBV11-2 | - | 15 | TGTGCCAGCAGCTTAGTGCAGGGGGCCCACAATGAGCAGTTCTTC | CASSLVQGAHNEQFF
- | TRBJ1-1 | TRBV5-8 | - | 17 | TGTGCCAGCAGCTTTTACAGGAGGTTGGTAGCGAACACTGAAGCTTTCTTT | CASSFYRRLVANTEAFF
- | TRBJ1-1 | TRBV9 | - | 13 | TGTGCCAGCAGCGTTTCTGGGCGGACTGAAGCTTTCTTT | CASSVSGRTEAFF
- | TRBJ1-1 | TRBV5-1 | - | 13 | TGCGCCAGCAGCCAGGAGGGTCCCACTGAAGCTTTCTTT | CASSQEGPTEAFF
TRBD1 | TRBJ2-3 | TRBV7-2 | once | 16 | TGTGCCAGCAGCTCCGAGGGGGCAATCTACACAGATACGCAGTATTTT | CASSSEGAIYTDTQYF
- | TRBJ2-6 | TRBV19 | - | 15 | TGTGCCAGTAAAGCCGCCACCTCTGGGGCCAACGTCCTGACTTTC | CASKAATSGANVLTF
- | TRBJ2-6 | TRBV7-9 | few | 17 | TGTGCCAGCAGCTACGCAAACAGTTTCTCTGGGGCCAACGTCCTGACTTTC | CASSYANSFSGANVLTF
TRBD1 | TRBJ1-5 | TRBV30 | - | 13 | TGTGCCTTATCGGCAGGGGGGAATCAGCCCCAGCATTTT | CALSAGGNQPQHF
- | TRBJ1-2 | TRBV7-9 | - | 14 | TGTGCCAGCAGCTCCGACTCCGTCGGCTATGGCTACACCTTC | CASSSDSVGYGYTF
TRBD1 | TRBJ2-2 | TRBV11-3 | - | 15 | TGTGCCAGCAGCTCAAGACAGGGCGGCACCGGGGAGCTGTTTTTT | CASSSRQGGTGELFF
- | TRBJ2-2 | TRBV5-1 | - | 14 | TGCGCCAGCAGCTTGCGCTCAGGGCCCGGGGAGCTGTTTTTT | CASSLRSGPGELFF
TRBD2 | TRBJ2-3 | TRBV5-1 | - | 15 | TGCGCCAGCAGCCGAGCTAGCGGGAGCACAGATACGCAGTATTTT | CASSRASGSTDTQYF
- | TRBJ1-1 | TRBV29-1 | once | 11 | TGCAGCGTTGAAGCGTGGACTGAAGCTTTCTTT | CSVEAWTEAFF